A selection of T cell receptor beta chains follows, all from one sample in a study of blood T cell repertoires in COVID-19. This table comes from immunoSEQ multiplex PCR, and its TCRdb copy is limited to in-frame clones, with some not included. The sample has roughly 250,000 clones; 83% are singletons. Specimen: peripheral blood. The receptors originated from a human donor in a cohort sampled during active COVID-19. CDR3s include the opening cysteine and the closing phenylalanine or tryptophan. A D gene is named only where the DNA matches it firmly. Only part of the rows carry a size: once, few, many, or a class if the clone is expanded.

>TRBD2|.|TRBV24-1|TRBJ2-5
CATSDGGGKTQYF
TGTGCCACCAGTGATGGGGGAGGGAAGACCCAGTACTTC
>.|.|TRBV13|TRBJ1-2
CASSLGENYGYTF
TGTGCCAGCAGCTTAGGGGAGAACTATGGCTACACCTTC
>TRBD1|.|TRBV3-1/TRBV3-2|TRBJ2-7
CASSPRGTGGYEQYF
TGTGCCAGCTCTCCGCGGGGGACAGGGGGCTACGAGCAGTACTTC
>.|.|TRBV27|TRBJ2-3
CASSLSGLSSTDTQYF
TGTGCCAGCAGTTTATCGGGGCTATCGAGCACAGATACGCAGTATTTT
>TRBD2|few|TRBV5-1|TRBJ2-7
CASSSSGRRTYEQYF
TGCGCCAGCAGCTCTAGCGGGAGAAGAACCTACGAGCAGTACTTC
>.|few|TRBV18|TRBJ2-5
CASSPGSSQETQYF
TGTGCCAGCTCACCGGGCAGCTCCCAAGAGACCCAGTACTTC
>TRBD1|once|TRBV5-1|TRBJ2-3
CASRGGQGAKTDTQYF
TGCGCCAGCCGAGGGGGACAGGGGGCGAAAACAGATACGCAGTATTTT
>TRBD2|.|TRBV11-3|TRBJ2-3
CASSLSGRRDTQYF
TGTGCCAGCAGCTTGAGCGGGAGAAGAGATACGCAGTATTTT
>TRBD1|.|TRBV10-1|TRBJ2-7
CASSEGTGVGEQYF
TGCGCCAGCAGTGAAGGGACAGGGGTGGGGGAGCAGTACTTC
>TRBD1|.|TRBV5-5|TRBJ1-1
CASSLVVGQGQYTEAFF
TGTGCCAGCAGCTTGGTCGTAGGACAGGGGCAATATACTGAAGCTTTCTTT
>.|once|TRBV19|TRBJ2-1
CASSVRQIPSNEQFF
TGTGCCAGTAGTGTCAGACAGATTCCCAGCAATGAGCAGTTCTTC